These T cell receptor beta chains were read from a single sample in a study of T cell responses to AZD1222 COVID-19 vaccine. Only in-frame clones appear in the TCRdb table, and some are missing; sequencing was by immunoSEQ multiplex PCR. The sample holds some 180,000 clones, 88% seen once. The material sequenced was peripheral blood, taken on day 0 of AZD1222 vaccination. Source of these receptors: an adult in good health. The CDR3 runs from the conserved cysteine through the conserved F or W. A D gene is named only where the DNA matches it firmly. Part of the rows lack a size; the others show once, few, many or a class for expanded clones.

d_gene	abundance	v_gene	j_gene	CDR3aa	CDR3nt
-	-	TRBV27	TRBJ1-2	CASTAIGGYGYTF	TGTGCCAGCACGGCCATAGGGGGCTATGGCTACACCTTC
TRBD2	-	TRBV11-1	TRBJ2-5	CASSSDGGAEETQYF	TGTGCCAGCAGCTCCGACGGGGGGGCCGAGGAGACCCAGTACTTC
-	-	TRBV7-9	TRBJ1-3	CASSLEVAGNTIYF	TGTGCCAGCAGCTTAGAGGTGGCTGGAAACACCATATATTTT
-	-	TRBV3-1/TRBV3-2	TRBJ2-5	CASRAAGETQYF	TGTGCCAGCAGAGCGGCGGGAGAGACCCAGTACTTC
-	few	TRBV27	TRBJ2-7	CASSLGRGFPYEQYF	TGTGCCAGCAGTTTAGGGCGGGGCTTCCCCTACGAGCAGTACTTC
-	-	TRBV14	TRBJ2-7	CASSQVSRHYEQYF	TGTGCCAGCAGCCAAGTATCCAGGCATTACGAGCAGTACTTC
TRBD1	-	TRBV6-1	TRBJ2-5	CASSDLGQGRETQYF	TGTGCCAGCAGTGACCTTGGACAGGGGAGAGAGACCCAGTACTTC
-	-	TRBV11-2	TRBJ1-1	CASSLVRTEAFF	TGTGCCAGCAGCTTAGTACGGACTGAAGCTTTCTTT
-	-	TRBV7-9	TRBJ1-1	CASSSTPPPDTEAFF	TGTGCCAGCAGCTCGACCCCACCGCCTGACACTGAAGCTTTCTTT
-	-	TRBV30	TRBJ1-1	CAWGAGPTEAFF	TGTGCCTGGGGTGCCGGGCCCACTGAAGCTTTCTTT
TRBD1	-	TRBV4-3	TRBJ1-1	CASSQGTGRGNTEAFF	TGCGCCAGCAGCCAAGGGACAGGGAGGGGGAACACTGAAGCTTTCTTT
TRBD2	-	TRBV7-3	TRBJ2-1	CASSKMGGSYNEQFF	TGTGCCAGCAGCAAAATGGGGGGGAGCTACAATGAGCAGTTCTTC
-	-	TRBV7-9	TRBJ2-2	CASSFPGGELFF	TGTGCCAGCAGCTTTCCGGGCGGGGAGCTGTTTTTT
TRBD1	once	TRBV2	TRBJ1-4	CASRNSGGTNEKLFF	TGTGCCAGCAGAAACTCAGGGGGGACTAATGAAAAACTGTTTTTT
-	-	TRBV20-1	TRBJ1-1	CSARRQKAFF	TGCAGTGCTAGACGTCAGAAAGCTTTCTTT
TRBD2	-	TRBV9	TRBJ2-5	CASSGLAGAQETQYF	TGTGCCAGCAGCGGCTTAGCGGGGGCACAAGAGACCCAGTACTTC
TRBD1	-	TRBV6-1	TRBJ1-1	CASSGWTGVGNTEAFF	TGTGCCAGCAGTGGATGGACAGGGGTCGGGAACACTGAAGCTTTCTTT
-	-	TRBV12-3/TRBV12-4	TRBJ1-5	CASRQNSNQPQHF	TGTGCCAGCAGACAGAATAGCAATCAGCCCCAGCATTTT
-	-	TRBV7-3	TRBJ2-1	CASSSSNQEGEQFF	TGTGCCAGCAGCTCCTCGAACCAGGAGGGTGAGCAGTTCTTC
TRBD2	few	TRBV4-2	TRBJ2-7	CASSQGGGTYEQYF	TGTGCCAGCAGCCAAGGGGGGGGGACCTACGAGCAGTACTTC
-	-	TRBV6-5	TRBJ1-6	CASSYFLRGDSPLHF	TGTGCCAGCAGTTACTTTCTTCGGGGGGATTCACCCCTCCACTTT
-	once	TRBV7-4	TRBJ2-7	CASSRTPPQSEGFEQYF	TGTGCCAGCAGCCGCACGCCTCCACAATCAGAAGGATTCGAGCAGTACTTC
-	-	TRBV6-6	TRBJ1-1	CASWWQPNTEAFF	TGTGCCAGCTGGTGGCAGCCGAACACTGAAGCTTTCTTT
-	-	TRBV14	TRBJ1-1	CASSQDRNTEAFF	TGTGCCAGCAGCCAAGATAGGAACACTGAAGCTTTCTTT
TRBD1	-	TRBV19	TRBJ1-2	CASSIDFQSGGMDGYTF	TGTGCCAGTAGTATAGACTTTCAATCAGGGGGCATGGACGGCTACACCTTC
TRBD1	-	TRBV19	TRBJ1-5	CASSTSRGYQPQHF	TGTGCCAGTAGTACTAGCAGGGGGTATCAGCCCCAGCATTTT
-	-	TRBV10-3	TRBJ1-3	CAISDRRNGNTIYF	TGTGCCATCAGTGACAGGAGGAATGGAAACACCATATATTTT
-	-	TRBV5-1	TRBJ2-5	CASSLVARGLGETQYF	TGCGCCAGCAGCTTGGTGGCTAGAGGGCTGGGGGAGACCCAGTACTTC
-	-	TRBV5-6	TRBJ2-7	CASNFRPSLGEQYF	TGTGCCAGCAACTTCCGACCGAGCCTCGGGGAGCAGTACTTC
-	-	TRBV7-9	TRBJ2-5	CASSLVRGGQETQYF	TGTGCCAGCAGCTTAGTTAGGGGGGGCCAAGAGACCCAGTACTTC
-	-	TRBV15	TRBJ1-4	CATSNLQTTNEKLFF	TGTGCCACCAGCAACCTTCAAACAACTAATGAAAAACTGTTTTTT
TRBD2	-	TRBV5-1	TRBJ2-7	CASRGLAGDHEQYF	TGCGCCAGCAGGGGACTAGCGGGGGACCACGAGCAGTACTTC
-	-	TRBV6-6	TRBJ1-4	CASSREQAFEKLFF	TGTGCCAGCTCCAGGGAACAGGCCTTTGAAAAACTGTTTTTT
TRBD2	once	TRBV2	TRBJ2-1	CASYRLAGDNNEQFF	TGTGCCAGCTATCGACTAGCGGGGGACAACAATGAGCAGTTCTTC
-	-	TRBV28	TRBJ1-5	CASSLSSGTGNQPQHF	TGTGCCAGCAGTTTATCGTCAGGGACGGGCAATCAGCCCCAGCATTTT
TRBD1	-	TRBV4-3	TRBJ1-1	CASSQGQGTEAFF	TGCGCCAGCAGCCAAGGACAGGGCACTGAAGCTTTCTTT
-	-	TRBV10-2	TRBJ1-3	CASSEGASSGNTIYF	TGCGCCAGCAGTGAGGGGGCATCCTCTGGAAACACCATATATTTT
TRBD1	few	TRBV28	TRBJ2-6	CATYGQGASGANVLTF	TGTGCCACCTACGGACAGGGGGCGTCTGGGGCCAACGTCCTGACTTTC
-	-	TRBV7-3	TRBJ1-1	CASSLSSAGTEAFF	TGTGCCAGCAGCTTAAGCTCGGCTGGCACTGAAGCTTTCTTT
-	-	TRBV11-2	TRBJ2-1	CASSYPTRSSYNEQFF	TGTGCCAGCAGCTACCCGACAAGGAGCTCCTACAATGAGCAGTTCTTC
TRBD1	-	TRBV27	TRBJ1-2	CASSLLGGDNYGYTF	TGTGCCAGCAGTTTATTAGGGGGCGATAACTATGGCTACACCTTC
-	-	TRBV7-6	TRBJ2-7	CASSSTVPEQYF	TGTGCCAGCAGCTCCACTGTCCCCGAGCAGTACTTC
-	-	TRBV5-1	TRBJ2-2	CASSFKDPDTGELFF	TGCGCCAGCAGCTTCAAAGACCCCGACACCGGGGAGCTGTTTTTT
-	-	TRBV7-9	TRBJ2-5	CASRSRGNQETQYF	TGTGCCAGCAGATCTAGGGGGAATCAAGAGACCCAGTACTTC
-	once	TRBV7-8	TRBJ1-6	CASSYNSGWRDSPLHF	TGTGCCAGCAGCTACAACTCAGGGTGGAGGGATTCACCCCTCCACTTT
-	-	TRBV5-1	TRBJ2-6	CASSLGAVGANVLTF	TGCGCCAGCAGCTTGGGGGCTGTGGGGGCCAACGTCCTGACTTTC
-	-	TRBV5-6	TRBJ2-7	CASSGTGTYEQYF	TGTGCCAGCAGCGGGACCGGGACCTACGAGCAGTACTTC
-	-	TRBV14	TRBJ1-3	CASSPLGPGNTIYF	TGTGCCAGCAGCCCCCTGGGGCCTGGAAACACCATATATTTT
TRBD1	-	TRBV28	TRBJ2-3	CASSLSIGSGDRDTQYF	TGTGCCAGCAGTCTCTCAATTGGATCAGGGGACAGAGATACGCAGTATTTT
TRBD2	-	TRBV7-3	TRBJ2-7	CASSPAGGTNEQYF	TGTGCCAGCAGCCCCGCCGGGGGGACCAACGAGCAGTACTTC
-	-	TRBV6-4	TRBJ1-6	CASSDGGEGGGSPLHF	TGTGCCAGCAGTGACGGGGGGGAGGGAGGCGGATCACCCCTCCACTTT
-	once	TRBV18	TRBJ1-1	CASSLEAGNTEAFF	TGTGCCAGCTCCCTTGAGGCGGGGAACACTGAAGCTTTCTTT